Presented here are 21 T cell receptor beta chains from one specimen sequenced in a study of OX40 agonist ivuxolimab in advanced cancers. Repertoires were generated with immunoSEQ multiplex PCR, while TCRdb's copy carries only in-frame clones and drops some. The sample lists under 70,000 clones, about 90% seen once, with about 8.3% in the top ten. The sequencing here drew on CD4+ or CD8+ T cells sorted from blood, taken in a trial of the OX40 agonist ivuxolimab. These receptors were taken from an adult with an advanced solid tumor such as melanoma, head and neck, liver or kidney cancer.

The DNA of the CDR3 is TGTGCCAGCAGTTACGGACAGGGGAGGGCCTACGAGCAGTACTTC. Amino acids: CASSYGQGRAYEQYF. This chain joins TRBV6-5 and TRBJ2-7; 9 nucleotides align to TRBD1. The junction had 4 bases not matched to a gene; V was cut back by 2 bases and J by 2 bases. CDR3 size: 15 residues. The germline CDR1 and CDR2 sequences are MNHEY and SVGAGI.

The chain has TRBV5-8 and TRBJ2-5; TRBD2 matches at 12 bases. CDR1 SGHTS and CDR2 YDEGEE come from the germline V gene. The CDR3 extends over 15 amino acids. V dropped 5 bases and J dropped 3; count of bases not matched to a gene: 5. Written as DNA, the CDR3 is TGTGCCAGCAGGGACCGGACTAGCGGGGAAGAGACCCAGTACTTC. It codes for CASRDRTSGEETQYF.

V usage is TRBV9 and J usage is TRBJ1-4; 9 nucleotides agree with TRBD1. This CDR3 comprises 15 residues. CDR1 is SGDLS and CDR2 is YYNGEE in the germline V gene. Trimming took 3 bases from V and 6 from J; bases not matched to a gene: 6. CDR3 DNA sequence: TGTGCCAGCAGCGGAAGGACAGGGGTTTATGAAAAACTGTTTTTT. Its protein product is CASSGRTGVYEKLFF.

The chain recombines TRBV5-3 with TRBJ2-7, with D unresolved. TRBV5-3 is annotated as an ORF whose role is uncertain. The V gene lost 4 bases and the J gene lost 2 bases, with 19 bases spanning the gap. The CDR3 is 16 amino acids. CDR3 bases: TGTGCCAGAAGCCCACCTCGACGGGTTTCAACCTACGAGCAGTACTTC. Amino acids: CARSPPRRVSTYEQYF.

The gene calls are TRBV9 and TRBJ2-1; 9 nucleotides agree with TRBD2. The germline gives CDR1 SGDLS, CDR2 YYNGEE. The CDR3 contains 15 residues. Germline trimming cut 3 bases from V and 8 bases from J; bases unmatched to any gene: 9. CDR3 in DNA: TGTGCCAGCAGCGCCCAGGGACTAGCCGCCGATGAGCAGTTCTTC. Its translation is CASSAQGLAADEQFF.

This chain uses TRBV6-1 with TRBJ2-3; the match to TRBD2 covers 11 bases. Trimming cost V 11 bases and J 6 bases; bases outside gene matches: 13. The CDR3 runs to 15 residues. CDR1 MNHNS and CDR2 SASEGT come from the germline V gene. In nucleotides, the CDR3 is TGTGCCCGAAGTCGAACTAGCGGGGGATTTGATACGCAGTATTTT. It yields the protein CARSRTSGGFDTQYF.

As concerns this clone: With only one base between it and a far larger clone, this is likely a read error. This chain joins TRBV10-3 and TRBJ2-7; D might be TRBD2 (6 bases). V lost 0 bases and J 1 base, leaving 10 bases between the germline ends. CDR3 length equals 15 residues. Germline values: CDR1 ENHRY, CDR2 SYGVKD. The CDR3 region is CAISESLARSYEQYF. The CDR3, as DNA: TGTGCCATCAGTGAGTCCCTAGCGAGGTCCTACGAGCAGTACTTC.

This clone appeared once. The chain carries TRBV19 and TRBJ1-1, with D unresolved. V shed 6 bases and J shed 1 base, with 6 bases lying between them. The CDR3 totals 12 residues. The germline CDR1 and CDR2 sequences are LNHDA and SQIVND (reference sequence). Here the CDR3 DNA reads TGTGCCAGTAGGTGGGAGAACACTGAAGCTTTCTTT. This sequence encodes CASRWENTEAFF.

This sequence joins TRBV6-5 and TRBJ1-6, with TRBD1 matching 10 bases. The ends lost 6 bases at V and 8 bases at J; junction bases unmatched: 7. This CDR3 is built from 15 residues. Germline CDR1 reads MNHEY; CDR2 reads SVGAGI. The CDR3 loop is CASRHRDRGHSPLHF. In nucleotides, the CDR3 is TGTGCCAGCAGGCACCGGGACAGGGGACATTCACCCCTCCACTTT.

CDR3 protein: CASSYPGGSEQYF. The CDR3, as DNA: TGTGCCAGCAGTTACCCTGGGGGGTCCGAGCAGTACTTC. This sequence joins TRBV6-5 and TRBJ2-7; D may be TRBD2 (6 bases). The CDR3 has 13 amino acids. Trimming shortened V by 2 bases and J by 6 bases, and 11 bases separated the two germline ends. The germline V gene has CDR1 MNHEY and CDR2 SVGAGI.

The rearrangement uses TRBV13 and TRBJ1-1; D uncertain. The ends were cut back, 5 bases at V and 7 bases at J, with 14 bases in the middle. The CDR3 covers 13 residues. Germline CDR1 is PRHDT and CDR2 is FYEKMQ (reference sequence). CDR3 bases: TGTGCCAGCAGCCTTCCCCCGGCAGTTGAAGCTTTCTTT. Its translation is CASSLPPAVEAFF.

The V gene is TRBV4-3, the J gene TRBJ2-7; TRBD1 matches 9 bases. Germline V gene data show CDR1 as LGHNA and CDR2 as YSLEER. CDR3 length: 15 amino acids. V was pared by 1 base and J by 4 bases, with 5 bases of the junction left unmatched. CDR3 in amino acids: CASSQGRDRVYEQYF. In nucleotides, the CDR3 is TGCGCCAGCAGCCAAGGAAGGGACAGGGTATACGAGCAGTACTTC.

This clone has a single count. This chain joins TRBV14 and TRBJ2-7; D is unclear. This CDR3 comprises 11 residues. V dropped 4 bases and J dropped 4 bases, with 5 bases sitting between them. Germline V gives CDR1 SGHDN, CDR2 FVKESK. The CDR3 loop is CASSLSYEQYF. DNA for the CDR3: TGTGCCAGCAGCCTTAGTTACGAGCAGTACTTC.

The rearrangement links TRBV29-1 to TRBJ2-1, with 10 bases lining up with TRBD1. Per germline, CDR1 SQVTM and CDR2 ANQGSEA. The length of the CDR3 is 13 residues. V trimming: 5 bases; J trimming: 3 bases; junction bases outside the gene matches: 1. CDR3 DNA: TGCAGCGTTAGGACAGGGGGCTACAATGAGCAGTTCTTC. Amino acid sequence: CSVRTGGYNEQFF.

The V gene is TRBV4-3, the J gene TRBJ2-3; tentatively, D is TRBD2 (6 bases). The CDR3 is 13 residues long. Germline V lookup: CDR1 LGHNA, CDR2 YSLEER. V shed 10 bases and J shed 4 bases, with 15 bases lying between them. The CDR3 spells CATGEVRADTQYF. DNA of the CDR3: TGCGCCACCGGGGAGGTGAGGGCAGATACGCAGTATTTT.

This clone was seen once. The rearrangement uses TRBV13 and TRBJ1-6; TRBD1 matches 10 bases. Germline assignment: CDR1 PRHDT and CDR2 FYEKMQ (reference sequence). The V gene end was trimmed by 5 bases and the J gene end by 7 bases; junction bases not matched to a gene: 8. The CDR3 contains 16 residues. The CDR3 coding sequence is TGTGCCAGCAGCCCCTGGGGACAGGGGTCCAATTCACCCCTCCACTTT. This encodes CASSPWGQGSNSPLHF.

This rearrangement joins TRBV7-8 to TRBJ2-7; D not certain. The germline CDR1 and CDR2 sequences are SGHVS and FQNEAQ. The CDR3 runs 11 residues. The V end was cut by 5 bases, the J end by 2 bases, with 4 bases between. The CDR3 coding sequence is TGTGCCAGCAGCCCCCCCTACGAGCAGTACTTC. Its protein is CASSPPYEQYF. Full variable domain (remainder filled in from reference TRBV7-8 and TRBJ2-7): GAGVSQSPRYKVAKRGQDVALRCDPISGHVSLFWYQQALGQGPEFLTYFQNEAQLDKSGLPSDRFFAERPEGSVSTLKIQRTQQEDSAVYLCASSPPYEQYFGPGTRLTVT.

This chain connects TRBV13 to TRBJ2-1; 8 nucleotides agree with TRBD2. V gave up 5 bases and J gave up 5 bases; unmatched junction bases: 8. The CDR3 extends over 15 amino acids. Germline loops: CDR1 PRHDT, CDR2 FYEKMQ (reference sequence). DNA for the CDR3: TGTGCCAGCAGCGACCGGGGGGGCCTTAACAATGAGCAGTTCTTC. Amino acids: CASSDRGGLNNEQFF.

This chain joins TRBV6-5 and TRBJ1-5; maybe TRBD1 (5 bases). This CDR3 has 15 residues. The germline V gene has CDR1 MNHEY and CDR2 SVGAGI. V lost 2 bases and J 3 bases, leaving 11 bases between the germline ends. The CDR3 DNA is TGTGCCAGCAGTTACGGGGGGGGAGTCAATCAGCCCCAGCATTTT. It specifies CASSYGGGVNQPQHF.

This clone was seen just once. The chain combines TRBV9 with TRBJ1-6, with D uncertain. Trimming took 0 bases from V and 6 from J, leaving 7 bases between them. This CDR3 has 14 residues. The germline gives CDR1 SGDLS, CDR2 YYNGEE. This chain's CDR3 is CASSVDGSNSPLHF. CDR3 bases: TGTGCCAGCAGCGTAGATGGCAGTAATTCACCCCTCCACTTT.

The CDR3 region has the DNA TGTGCCATCCGGGACAGCAACCGCAACTACGAGCAGTACTTC. It encodes CAIRDSNRNYEQYF. The V call is TRBV10-3, the J call TRBJ2-7; the match to TRBD1 covers 7 bases. Trimming took 8 bases from V and 3 from J; bases not matched to a gene: 10. The germline gives CDR1 ENHRY, CDR2 SYGVKD. This CDR3 contains 14 residues.